Listed below are T cell receptor beta chains from one sample, sequenced in a study of blood T cell repertoires in COVID-19. The repertoire was sequenced with immunoSEQ multiplex PCR; TCRdb's copy has only in-frame clones and lacks some. The sample has 250,000 to 350,000 clones, about nine tenths seen once. Sequenced: peripheral blood. All receptors derive from a woman aged 45-59 years who had recovered from COVID-19. The CDR3 runs from the conserved cysteine through the conserved F or W. The D gene is left open where the match is weak. Where a row states a size, it is once, few, many or the class of an expanded clone; other rows omit it.

. TRBJ1-3 . TRBV2 CASSNEDFVGNTIYF TGTGCCAGCAGCAATGAAGACTTCGTTGGAAACACCATATATTTT
TRBD2 TRBJ2-7 . TRBV7-6 CASSTGTSGRPYEQYF TGTGCCAGCAGCACCGGGACTAGCGGGAGACCCTACGAGCAGTACTTC
TRBD1 TRBJ1-1 . TRBV6-6 CASSSFKGGEAFF TGTGCCAGCAGTAGTTTTAAAGGGGGCGAGGCTTTCTTT
TRBD1 TRBJ1-2 . TRBV28 CASSIRTGGLRGYTF TGTGCCAGCAGTATTAGGACAGGGGGCTTAAGGGGCTACACCTTC
TRBD1 TRBJ1-2 . TRBV18 CASSPPGTGVFGYTF TGTGCCAGCTCACCACCGGGGACAGGCGTCTTTGGCTACACCTTC
TRBD1 TRBJ1-2 . TRBV5-4 CASSLGPGTGDFGYTF TGTGCCAGCAGCTTGGGCCCCGGGACAGGGGATTTCGGCTACACCTTC
. TRBJ1-2 . TRBV6-6 CASSHGQLYGYTF TGTGCCAGCAGCCACGGACAGCTTTATGGCTACACCTTC
TRBD2 TRBJ2-3 once TRBV5-1 CASSLVLAGGQAPDTQYF TGCGCCAGCAGCTTGGTTTTAGCGGGGGGCCAGGCCCCAGATACGCAGTATTTT
. TRBJ2-3 . TRBV19 CASSRVGTTSDTQYF TGTGCCAGTAGTAGGGTCGGGACAACCTCAGATACGCAGTATTTT
. TRBJ1-2 few TRBV6-1 CASSEMAAWGYTF TGTGCCAGCAGTGAAATGGCCGCCTGGGGCTACACCTTC
. TRBJ1-1 . TRBV6-4 CASSPRGGETEAFF TGTGCCAGCAGCCCCCGGGGGGGCGAGACTGAAGCTTTCTTT
. TRBJ2-5 once TRBV29-1 CSVARQGETQYF TGCAGCGTTGCCCGGCAGGGGGAGACCCAGTACTTC
TRBD1 TRBJ1-5 . TRBV19 CASSDRDAQPQHF TGTGCCAGTTCAGACAGGGACGCACAGCCCCAGCATTTT
TRBD1 TRBJ1-2 . TRBV2 CASSVAGGNYGYTF TGTGCCAGCAGTGTTGCAGGGGGCAACTATGGCTACACCTTC
. TRBJ2-5 . TRBV4-2 CASSQGLGAQYF TGTGCCAGCAGCCAGGGGCTAGGGGCCCAGTACTTC
. TRBJ2-6 . TRBV6-5 CASRLDSSGANVLTF TGTGCCAGCAGATTAGACAGTAGTGGGGCCAACGTCCTGACTTTC
TRBD1 TRBJ1-1 . TRBV9 CASSPHRGDRGRWTEAFF TGTGCCAGCAGCCCACATCGGGGGGACAGGGGGCGGTGGACTGAAGCTTTCTTT
. TRBJ1-6 once TRBV18 CASSPNRPRLTSYNSPLHF TGTGCCAGCTCACCAAACAGGCCTCGCCTAACCTCCTATAATTCACCCCTCCACTTT
. TRBJ2-7 . TRBV30 CAWSAVLTGEQYF TGTGCCTGGAGCGCGGTCCTAACGGGAGAGCAGTACTTC
. TRBJ1-3 . TRBV4-2 CASSQVTGRSGNTIYF TGTGCCAGCAGCCAAGTAACAGGGCGGTCTGGAAACACCATATATTTT
. TRBJ1-1 few TRBV6-5 CASTRGVYTEAFF TGTGCCAGCACCCGGGGGGTGTACACTGAAGCTTTCTTT
. TRBJ2-1 . TRBV5-1 CASSSQASSYNEQFF TGCGCCAGCAGCTCACAGGCCAGCTCCTACAATGAGCAGTTCTTC
. TRBJ2-1 . TRBV7-8 CASSLARDVAYNEQFF TGTGCCAGCAGCTTAGCGCGGGACGTAGCCTACAATGAGCAGTTCTTC
. TRBJ2-1 . TRBV6-5 CASRGQDPYNEQFF TGTGCCAGCAGGGGGCAGGACCCCTACAATGAGCAGTTCTTC
. TRBJ2-7 . TRBV2 CASSGAGAYEQYF TGTGCCAGCAGTGGAGCAGGGGCCTACGAGCAGTACTTC
TRBD1 TRBJ2-7 . TRBV6-2/TRBV6-3 CASSYGGTGVEQYF TGTGCCAGCAGTTACGGAGGGACAGGAGTCGAGCAGTACTTC
TRBD2 TRBJ2-3 . TRBV4-2 CASSQEVRLAGYTDTQYF TGTGCCAGCAGCCAAGAGGTCCGGCTAGCGGGTTACACAGATACGCAGTATTTT
. TRBJ1-2 . TRBV18 CASSPPERPDGYTF TGTGCCAGCTCACCCCCGGAGAGGCCGGATGGCTACACCTTC
. TRBJ2-7 . TRBV21-1 CASSKAPGGQGSLEQYF TGTGCCAGCAGCAAAGCCCCAGGGGGACAGGGGTCCCTCGAGCAGTACTTC
TRBD1 TRBJ2-1 . TRBV7-9 CASSPPRQGSSEQFF TGTGCCAGCAGCCCCCCAAGACAGGGTTCGAGTGAGCAGTTCTTC
. TRBJ1-4 . TRBV7-2 CASSLAALEGKLFF TGTGCCAGCAGCTTAGCCGCGTTAGAGGGAAAACTGTTTTTT
. TRBJ1-1 . TRBV25-1 CASSRDTEAFF TGTGCCAGCAGTCGCGACACTGAAGCTTTCTTT
. TRBJ1-1 . TRBV14 CASSQDNMNTEAFF TGTGCCAGCAGCCAAGATAATATGAACACTGAAGCTTTCTTT
. TRBJ2-7 . TRBV27 CASSPYPGLSSYEQYF TGTGCCAGCAGTCCATACCCCGGGTTAAGCTCCTACGAGCAGTACTTC
. TRBJ1-1 . TRBV5-6 CASSLTVNTEAFF TGTGCCAGCAGCCTAACAGTGAACACTGAAGCTTTCTTT
. TRBJ1-5 . TRBV5-6 CASSPRRSAAQPQHF TGTGCCAGCAGCCCTCGCCGGTCTGCGGCTCAGCCCCAGCATTTT
TRBD1 TRBJ1-1 . TRBV15 CATSRWTGMNTEAFF TGTGCCACCAGCAGATGGACAGGCATGAACACTGAAGCTTTCTTT
TRBD1 TRBJ1-4 . TRBV4-2 CASSQEGDRGSEKLFF TGTGCCAGCAGCCAAGAGGGGGACAGGGGGAGTGAAAAACTGTTTTTT
. TRBJ1-6 . TRBV19 CASSIDGSDSPLHF TGTGCCAGTAGTATAGATGGTAGCGATTCACCCCTCCACTTT
TRBD1 TRBJ1-3 . TRBV5-1 CASSLRTGGAGNTIYF TGCGCCAGCAGCTTGAGGACAGGGGGCGCCGGAAACACCATATATTTT
. TRBJ2-1 . TRBV9 CASSVEGQDYNEQFF TGTGCCAGCAGCGTAGAGGGGCAGGATTACAATGAGCAGTTCTTC
. TRBJ2-2 few TRBV11-3 CASSLGGIDTGELFF TGTGCCAGCAGCTTAGGCGGAATAGACACCGGGGAGCTGTTTTTT
TRBD1 TRBJ2-3 . TRBV24-1 CATSDWTGGGTDTQYF TGTGCCACCAGTGATTGGACAGGGGGCGGCACAGATACGCAGTATTTT
. TRBJ2-3 . TRBV30 CAWSVTGIGTDTQYF TGTGCCTGGAGTGTAACAGGGATAGGCACAGATACGCAGTATTTT
. TRBJ2-5 . TRBV21-1 CASSKAPEETQYF TGTGCCAGCAGCAAAGCCCCGGAGGAGACCCAGTACTTC
TRBD2 TRBJ2-7 . TRBV29-1 CSVVLAVASYEQYF TGCAGCGTTGTACTAGCGGTGGCCTCCTACGAGCAGTACTTC
TRBD1 TRBJ2-1 . TRBV5-1 CASSSGRGNEQFF TGCGCCAGCAGCTCGGGCAGGGGGAATGAGCAGTTCTTC
. TRBJ2-4 . TRBV29-1 CSVIDSPPAKNIQYF TGCAGCGTTATAGACAGCCCCCCAGCCAAAAACATTCAGTACTTC